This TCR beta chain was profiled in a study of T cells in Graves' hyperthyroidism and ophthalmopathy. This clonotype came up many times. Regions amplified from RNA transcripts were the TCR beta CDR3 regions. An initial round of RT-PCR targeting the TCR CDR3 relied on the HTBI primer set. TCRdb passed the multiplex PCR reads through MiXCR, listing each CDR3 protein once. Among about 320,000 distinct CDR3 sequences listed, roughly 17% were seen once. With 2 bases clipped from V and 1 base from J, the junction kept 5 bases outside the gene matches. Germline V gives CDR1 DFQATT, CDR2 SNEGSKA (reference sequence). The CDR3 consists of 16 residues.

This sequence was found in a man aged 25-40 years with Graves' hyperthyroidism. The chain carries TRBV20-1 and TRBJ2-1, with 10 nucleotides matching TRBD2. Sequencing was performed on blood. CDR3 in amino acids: CSARNQREGSYNEQFF. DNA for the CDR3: TGCAGTGCTAGAAATCAGCGGGAGGGGTCCTACAATGAGCAGTTCTTC.